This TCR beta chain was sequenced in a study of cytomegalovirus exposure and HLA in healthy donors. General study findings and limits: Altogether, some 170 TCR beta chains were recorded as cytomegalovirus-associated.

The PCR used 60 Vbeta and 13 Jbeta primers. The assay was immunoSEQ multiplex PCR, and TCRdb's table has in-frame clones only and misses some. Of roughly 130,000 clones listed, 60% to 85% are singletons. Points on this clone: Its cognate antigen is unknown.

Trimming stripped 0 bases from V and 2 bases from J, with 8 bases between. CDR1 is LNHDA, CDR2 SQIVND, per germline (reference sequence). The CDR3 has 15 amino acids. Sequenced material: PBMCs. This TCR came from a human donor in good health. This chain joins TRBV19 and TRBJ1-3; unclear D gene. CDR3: CASSIERAPGNTIYF. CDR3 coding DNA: TGTGCCAGTAGTATAGAGAGGGCGCCTGGAAACACCATATATTTT. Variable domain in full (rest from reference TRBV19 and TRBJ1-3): DGGITQSPKYLFRKEGQNVTLSCEQNLNHDAMYWYRQDPGQGLRLIYYSQIVNDFQKGDIAEGYSVSREKKESFPLTVTSAQKNPTAFYLCASSIERAPGNTIYFGEGSWLTVV.